The clone carrying this T cell receptor beta chain was found a few times. What it binds is not known. Reverse transcription of extracted RNA yielded cDNA, which provided the sequencing template. Clones were sequenced by immunoSEQ multiplex PCR, and TCRdb holds only the in-frame ones, with some missing. The sample shows some 180,000 clones, almost 65% of them seen only once. This specimen comes from a study of CD8+ T cells in alopecia areata. In the study overall: Each day, treated patients took oral tofacitinib twice, at 5 to 10 mg per dose. Tofacitinib ran for 6 to 18 months before 6 months off drug.

Whole-study findings and limits: Relative to mice, TCR sharing across patients was less clear, a difference possibly HLA-related. Lesional scalp displayed greater clonality than normal scalp, most notably in alopecia totalis/universalis.

The source of this sequence is a human donor with alopecia areata. Sequenced material: CD4+ T cells sorted from blood, taken at week 0.

CDR3 sequence: CASSPQATAYGYTF. The CDR3 nucleotides are TGTGCCAGCAGTCCCCAGGCAACGGCATATGGCTACACCTTC. The chain has TRBV2 and TRBJ1-2; unclear D gene. The V and J ends lost 5 bases and 5 bases respectively, with 15 bases between them. The CDR3 covers 14 residues. CDR1 and CDR2 (germline): SNHLY, FYNNEI.